This T cell receptor (beta chain) emerged from a study of spatial heterogeneity in lung cancer (dated by TCRdb to 2018 to 2020). Regarding the complete study: Beta-chain transcripts were consistently detected in greater numbers than alpha-chain transcripts, which likely reflects a higher abundance of beta-chain transcripts. In the raw uncorrected reads, each unique combination of TCR and UMI appeared on average more than ten times. In non-small cell lung cancer, the study made a quantitative comparison of TCR alpha and beta repertoires among multiple tumor regions, matched nontumor lung and blood. The study linked features of the TCR repertoire to counts of nonsynonymous mutations, which were determined by whole-exome sequencing of tumor tissue. At surgery, hundreds of tumor regions, approximately 64 matched nontumor lung samples and 56 PBMC samples were TCR-sequenced for both alpha and beta chains.

The library was obtained by 5' RACE. The listed sequencing device is NextSeq 500. To allow correction of PCR and sequencing errors, the TCR library protocol tagged every TCR cDNA molecule with a unique molecular identifier. The study's processing was this. TCR identification, UMI-based error correction and CDR3 extraction were all carried out with Decombinator tools. TCRs above a frequency of 2 per 1,000, corresponding to the top 1% of the tumor frequency distribution, were defined as expanded. Each repertoire was subsampled 100 times to 5,000 TCRs, after which Renyi diversity was computed with the R vegan package. CDR3 similarity networks were built from amino acid triplet string-kernel similarity, connecting CDR3s with pairwise similarity above 0.82. TCRdb applied fastp at Q25 and MiXCR to the public reads, then kept only in-frame beta chains. For every CDR3 protein sequence, its rows merge into one entry that carries the most common genes and DNA. The V and J calls here are based on TCRdb, not the publication. The sample includes approximately 52,000 distinct CDR3 sequences, with roughly 7% observed a single time. Approximately 2.9% of the sample rests with the top ten.

CDR3 length: 17 amino acids, cysteine to phenylalanine. Only CDR3 DNA is held: 51 bases, read in frame from base 1. A distance of 27 bases separates the germline ends of V and J, which lose 5 bases and 10 bases respectively. The germline V gene specifies KGHSH as CDR1 and LQKENI as CDR2. This clonotype was recorded at least ten times. The clone's antigen remains unknown. Within one base of it there is no much larger clone, and no base qualities were kept. The meaning of the sample's time point label: sample taken at primary tumor resection. TCR sequencing used whole RNA extracted from tumor and nontumor lung tissue, or from cryopreserved PBMC samples, without cell sorting. Samples were obtained from fewer than 80 patients with early-stage, untreated non-small cell lung cancer from the lung TRACERx cohort. A patient was chosen for TCR sequencing only when enough RNA was available from at least two tumor regions.

Here is what the overall study found, with its caveats: Ubiquitous expanded tumor TCRs showed up in blood more often at tumor resection than at routine follow-up. Additional single-cell paired TCR alpha and beta sequencing was considered necessary to confirm, at a functional level, the hypothesis that regional TCRs recognize regional mutations.

The sample here was PBMCs, taken at surgery. This sequence originates from a female donor with early-stage non-small cell lung cancer. The chain was built from TRBV18 and TRBJ2-1, with a weak D call of TRBD2 (6 bases match). The sequenced DNA: TGTGCCAGCTCAACCGGGACTCCCGGAGAGCGGGCCAAGGAGCAGTTCTTC. It specifies CASSTGTPGERAKEQFF.